Detailed here is one TCR beta chain. This specimen comes from a study of identical twins. With template switching, a universal primer site was added, and the cDNA carried unique molecular identifiers. Via MiXCR, TCRdb re-called the 5' RACE reads, giving one row per CDR3 protein. This table has 540,000 or so distinct CDR3 sequences, more than 20% appearing once. The CDR3 consists of 14 residues. With V trimmed by 7 bases and J by 3 bases, 7 bases remained unmatched. Germline V lookup: CDR1 LGHDT, CDR2 YNNKEL (reference sequence). The same specimen was also included in a second study, on yellow fever vaccine responses in identical twins.

The TCR originated in a woman between 18 and 30 years old in good health. Sample: CD4+ T cells sorted from blood. The rearrangement links TRBV3-1 to TRBJ2-7, with 9 bases fitting TRBD1. CDR3 in amino acids: CASKPGQGLYEQYF. The DNA of the CDR3 is TGTGCCAGCAAGCCGGGACAGGGCCTCTACGAGCAGTACTTC.